This T cell receptor (beta chain) derives from a study of response to subunit inactivated influenza vaccine. Study-wide results and caveats: That few new T cells are recruited by each seasonal influenza vaccination was the authors' suggestion.

TCRdb independently ran MiXCR on the RT-PCR reads; one entry per CDR3 protein. The table shows more than 400,000 distinct CDR3 sequences, with roughly 9.7% occurring only once. This clonotype showed up just a few times. Antigen specificity is unknown. Here the sequenced sample was PBMCs from blood, taken roughly 48 days after vaccination. The TCR originated in a man in his forties or fifties who received an inactivated influenza vaccine.

The CDR3 protein is CASSHLNGNEKLFF. CDR3 bases: TGTGCCAGCAGCCATTTGAATGGAAATGAAAAACTGTTTTTT. This sequence joins TRBV5-6 and TRBJ1-4, with D unclear. There are 14 residues in the CDR3. Germline CDR1 reads SGHDT; CDR2 reads YYEEEE. The ends were cut back, 4 bases at V and 5 bases at J, with 12 bases in the middle.